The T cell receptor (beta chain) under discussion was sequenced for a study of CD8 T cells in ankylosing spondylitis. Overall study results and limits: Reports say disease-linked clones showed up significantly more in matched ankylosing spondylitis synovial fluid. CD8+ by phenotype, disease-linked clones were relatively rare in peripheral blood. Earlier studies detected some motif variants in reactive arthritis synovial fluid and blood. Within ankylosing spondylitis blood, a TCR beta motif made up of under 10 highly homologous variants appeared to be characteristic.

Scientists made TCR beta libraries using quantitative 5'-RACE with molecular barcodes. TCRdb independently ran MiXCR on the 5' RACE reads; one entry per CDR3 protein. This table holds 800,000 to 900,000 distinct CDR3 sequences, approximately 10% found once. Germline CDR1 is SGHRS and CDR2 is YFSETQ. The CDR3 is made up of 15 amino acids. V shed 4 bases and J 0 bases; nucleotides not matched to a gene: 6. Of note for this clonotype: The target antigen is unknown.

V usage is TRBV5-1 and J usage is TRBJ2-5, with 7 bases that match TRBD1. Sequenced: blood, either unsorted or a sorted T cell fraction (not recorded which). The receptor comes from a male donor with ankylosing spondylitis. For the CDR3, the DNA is TGCGCCAGCAGCCGGGGACAGCGATACCAAGAGACCCAGTACTTC. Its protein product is CASSRGQRYQETQYF.